Listed below are T cell receptor beta chains from one sample, sequenced in a study of cytomegalovirus exposure and HLA in healthy donors. The method was immunoSEQ multiplex PCR; TCRdb's version includes in-frame clones alone and lacks a portion of them. The table includes approximately 180,000 clones, about 80% detected once. The specimen sequenced was PBMCs. Every receptor here comes from a woman aged 30 to 39 in good health and CMV-seropositive. Each CDR3 is given without its conserved first and last residue.

v_gene: TRBV7-9
j_gene: TRBJ2-1
CDR3aa: ASSSPSYEQF

v_gene: TRBV28
j_gene: TRBJ2-2
CDR3aa: ASSFVSGPLGNTGELF

v_gene: TRBV6-4
j_gene: TRBJ2-2
CDR3aa: ASSDEGYLTGELF

v_gene: TRBV6-6
j_gene: TRBJ2-5
CDR3aa: ASSPIGETQY

v_gene: TRBV5-1
j_gene: TRBJ1-3
CDR3aa: ASSFGAGGSNTIY

v_gene: TRBV19
j_gene: TRBJ2-7
CDR3aa: ASSVESGLAGEQY

v_gene: TRBV19
j_gene: TRBJ1-4
CDR3aa: ASSILGADEKLF

v_gene: TRBV9
j_gene: TRBJ1-2
CDR3aa: ASSVSGIGGYT

v_gene: TRBV5-1
j_gene: TRBJ2-7
CDR3aa: ASSSTTSSYEQY

v_gene: TRBV19
j_gene: TRBJ1-1
CDR3aa: ASGTARDSEAF

v_gene: TRBV4-1
j_gene: TRBJ2-1
CDR3aa: ASSQVDIVAYNEQF

v_gene: TRBV7-8
j_gene: TRBJ1-3
CDR3aa: ASSLVAGRGNTIY

v_gene: TRBV7-2
j_gene: TRBJ2-1
CDR3aa: ASSYKSGALDEQF

v_gene: TRBV5-6
j_gene: TRBJ2-3
CDR3aa: ASEALSTDTQY

v_gene: TRBV11-3
j_gene: TRBJ2-3
CDR3aa: ASSLALAGLSTDTQY

v_gene: TRBV5-6
j_gene: TRBJ1-2
CDR3aa: ASSLARAGGYT

v_gene: TRBV2
j_gene: TRBJ2-7
CDR3aa: ASSGGAGLAGSAH

v_gene: TRBV7-9
j_gene: TRBJ1-1
CDR3aa: ASSSQGDTEAF

v_gene: TRBV5-6
j_gene: TRBJ2-3
CDR3aa: ASSLGTSGIADTQY

v_gene: TRBV27
j_gene: TRBJ2-5
CDR3aa: ASSQTTGTGAFRVETQY

v_gene: TRBV19
j_gene: TRBJ1-1
CDR3aa: ASSISRTGDTEAF

v_gene: TRBV30
j_gene: TRBJ1-1
CDR3aa: AWRGRDRGIGTEAF

v_gene: TRBV5-1
j_gene: TRBJ1-1
CDR3aa: ASTLGADTEAF